This TCR beta chain was profiled in a study of shared clonotypes between healthy human individuals. Study summary: A couple of female and three male donors aged 18 to 49 were enrolled.

CDR3 length: 13 residues. CDR1 is SGHTA and CDR2 is FQGNSA in the germline V gene. V lost 1 base and J 8 bases, leaving 11 bases between the germline ends. None of the donors, who were healthy HIV-negative adults, had recently had acute infections or vaccinations. A deep-level run was used for the assay. Several immunoSEQ plates held equal portions of the genomic DNA taken from each subset. The protocol was immunoSEQ multiplex PCR, while the TCRdb copy is restricted to in-frame clones and leaves out a portion. This sample yields fewer than 600,000 clones, of which 79% are seen a single time; 10% to 15% belongs to the top ten.

This clonotype was obtained from a woman aged 35 to 49 in good health. Some clones in this sample may be carry-over from other donors' samples. The sample consisted of PBMCs. V is TRBV7-2 and J is TRBJ1-2; a possible D gene is TRBD1 (6 bases). In nucleotides, the CDR3 is TGTGCCAGCAGCTTAGACAGGGATTTCGGCTACACCTTC. Translating it yields CASSLDRDFGYTF.